This T cell receptor beta chain was identified during a study of blood T cell repertoires in COVID-19. Study-wide context: Acute and convalescent COVID-19 specimens originated in the United States, Italy and Spain. Sample material is recorded as cDNA or gDNA derived from T cells, B-cell-depleted T cells, or PBMCs.

Study processing details: Reference gene primer amplification gave estimated nucleated cell counts. Produced via immunoSEQ multiplex PCR; TCRdb's table is partial and in-frame only. V, J and clone size were drawn from that table, and D and trimming were deduced from the DNA. The sample includes 350,000 to 450,000 clones, around 87% of them seen just once. Germline assignment: CDR1 MDHEN and CDR2 SYDVKM. V dropped 8 bases and J dropped 4 bases, with 11 bases sitting between them. The CDR3 has 12 residues. Only one count was recorded for this clone. Cohort 3 donors were reported recovered after two negative PCRs, clearance, or symptom resolution.

The sample taken for sequencing was PBMCs or T cells enriched from blood (not recorded which). The origin of this receptor is a man aged 25-45 years who had recovered from COVID-19. This sequence joins TRBV28 and TRBJ1-2, with D tentatively TRBD1 (6 bases). CDR3 nucleotide sequence: TGTGCCAGCCGCAGGGGAAGCTATGGCTACACCTTC. Its protein product is CASRRGSYGYTF.